A single sample is the source of the 12 T cell receptor beta chains below, sequenced in a study of blood T cell repertoires in COVID-19. Method: immunoSEQ multiplex PCR; TCRdb's copy keeps in-frame clones and lacks some. The sample records approximately 220,000 clones, 70% to 90% being singletons. The sample was PBMCs or T cells enriched from blood (not recorded which). These receptors came from a middle-aged woman with acute COVID-19.

This rearrangement joins TRBV5-4 to TRBJ1-2; the match to TRBD1 covers 8 bases. Germline V gives CDR1 SGHNT, CDR2 YYREEE (reference sequence). With V trimmed by 3 bases and J by 2 bases, 3 bases remained unmatched. The CDR3 consists of 14 residues. The chain's CDR3 is CASSWRTGNYGYTF. The CDR3 nucleotides read TGTGCCAGCAGCTGGCGGACAGGGAACTATGGCTACACCTTC.

The chain carries TRBV6-5 and TRBJ1-1, with 7 bases matching TRBD1. The germline V gene encodes CDR1 MNHEY and CDR2 SVGAGI. This CDR3 contains 12 residues. J was trimmed by 8 bases and V by 4 bases; bases with no gene match: 4. CDR3 region: CASSFPGQEAFF. The DNA for the CDR3 is TGTGCCAGCAGTTTCCCGGGACAGGAAGCTTTCTTT.

The genes are TRBV7-8 and TRBJ2-7; 8 nucleotides agree with TRBD2. J lost 3 bases, V lost 5 bases, and 12 bases had no gene match. The CDR3 is 16 residues long. The germline V gene has CDR1 SGHVS and CDR2 FQNEAQ. Here the CDR3 DNA reads TGTGCCAGCAGCCCCACTAGCGGCGGGAGTCGCTACGAGCAGTACTTC. It translates to CASSPTSGGSRYEQYF.

The rearrangement joins TRBV27 to TRBJ1-3, with 8 positions matching TRBD1. V lost 2 bases to trimming and J lost 4 bases; unmatched junction nucleotides: 7. CDR3 length: 16 amino acids. The germline CDR1 and CDR2 sequences are MNHEY and SMNVEV (reference sequence). This chain's CDR3 is CASSLKAGGAGNTIYF. In DNA, the CDR3 is TGTGCCAGCAGTTTAAAGGCAGGGGGCGCAGGAAACACCATATATTTT.

This chain uses TRBV7-8 with TRBJ2-1, with TRBD2 matching 8 bases. Trimming cost V 1 base and J 2 bases; bases outside gene matches: 7. This CDR3 is built from 17 residues. CDR1 and CDR2 (germline): SGHVS, FQNEAQ. The CDR3 nucleotides read TGTGCCAGCAGCTTAGGGTCGGGACTAGAAACCTACAATGAGCAGTTCTTC. The encoded protein is CASSLGSGLETYNEQFF.

This clone showed up just a few times. The CDR3 region is CASSFISYEQYF. As DNA, the CDR3 is TGTGCCAGCAGTTTCATCTCCTACGAGCAGTACTTC. This rearrangement joins TRBV27 to TRBJ2-7; D gene unclear. Trimming cost V 3 bases and J 0 bases, with 3 bases left between them. This CDR3 region has 12 residues. Germline CDR1 and CDR2: MNHEY and SMNVEV (reference sequence).

V and J are TRBV12-5 and TRBJ1-1; TRBD1 might be the D (5 bases). Trimming pared 5 bases from V and 3 bases from J, leaving 10 bases between. Germline V lookup: CDR1 LGHNT, CDR2 FRNRAP. CDR3 length equals 13 residues. Here the CDR3 reads CASGHGGDTEAFF. DNA of the CDR3: TGTGCTAGTGGTCACGGAGGGGACACTGAAGCTTTCTTT.

The chain joins TRBV27 to TRBJ2-7; 9 positions match TRBD2. The germline gives CDR1 MNHEY, CDR2 SMNVEV (reference sequence). This CDR3 spans 13 amino acids. CDR3 loop: CGEAGGPSYEQYF. CDR3 bases: TGTGGGGAAGCGGGAGGTCCTAGTTACGAGCAGTACTTC.

This clone was counted once. The CDR3 nucleotides are TGTGCCAGCAGCCGGGCCTACAATGAAAAACTGTTTTTT. Amino acid sequence: CASSRAYNEKLFF. This chain joins TRBV14 and TRBJ1-4; no definite D call. CDR3 length: 13 residues. V lost 4 bases, J lost 5 bases, and 8 bases lay in between. From germline, CDR1 is SGHDN and CDR2 FVKESK.

The J gene is TRBJ2-2, the V gene TRBV29-1, with 13 bases aligning to TRBD2. V was clipped by 1 base and J by 7 bases; unmatched bases: 6. The germline gives CDR1 SQVTM, CDR2 ANQGSEA. The CDR3 spans 16 residues. The DNA for the CDR3 is TGCAGCGTTGAAGCCGCAGGACTAGCGGGAGACGGGGAGCTGTTTTTT. Encoded protein: CSVEAAGLAGDGELFF.

V usage is TRBV18 and J usage is TRBJ2-1; 14 positions agree with TRBD2. Germline lookup yields CDR1 KGHSH and CDR2 LQKENI. Unmatched junction bases numbered 8, after V lost 5 bases and J lost 5 bases. The CDR3 loop spans 17 amino acids. The CDR3 protein is CASSTLGTSGSNNEQFF. The CDR3 nucleotides read TGTGCCAGCTCAACACTTGGGACTAGCGGGAGTAACAATGAGCAGTTCTTC. The entire variable domain, with the rest obtained from reference TRBV18 and TRBJ2-1, is as follows: NAGVMQNPRHLVRRRGQEARLRCSPMKGHSHVYWYRQLPEEGLKFMVYLQKENIIDESGMPKERFSAEFPKEGPSILRIQQVVRGDSAAYFCASSTLGTSGSNNEQFFGPGTRLTVL.

CDR3 nucleotide sequence: TGTGCCAGCAGCTTGTTGCGGGACTACGAGCAGTACTTC. Translated, it gives CASSLLRDYEQYF. The J gene is TRBJ2-7, the V gene TRBV5-5; the D gene is possibly TRBD2 (6 bases). Looked up from germline, CDR1 is SGHKS and CDR2 is YYEKEE (reference sequence). The CDR3 runs to 13 residues. Trimming stripped 1 base from V and 3 bases from J, with 8 bases between.